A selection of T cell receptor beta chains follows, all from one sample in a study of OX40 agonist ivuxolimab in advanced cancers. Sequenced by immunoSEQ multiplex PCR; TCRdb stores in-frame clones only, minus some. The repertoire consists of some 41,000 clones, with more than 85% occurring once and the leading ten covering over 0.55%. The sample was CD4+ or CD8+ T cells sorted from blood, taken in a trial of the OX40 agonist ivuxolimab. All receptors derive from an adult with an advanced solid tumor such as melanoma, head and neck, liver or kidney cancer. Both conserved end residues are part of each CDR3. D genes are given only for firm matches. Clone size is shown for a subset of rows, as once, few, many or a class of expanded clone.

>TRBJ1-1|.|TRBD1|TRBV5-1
TGCGCCAGCAGCTTGGGACAGGGAACCACTGAAGCTTTCTTT
CASSLGQGTTEAFF
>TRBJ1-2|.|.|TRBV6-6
TGTGCCAGCAGTTACTCGGGCCAGAATGGCTACACCTTC
CASSYSGQNGYTF
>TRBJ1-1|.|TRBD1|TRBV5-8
TGTGCCAGCAGCGGAAACAGGGGTTGGAGTACTGAAGCTTTCTTT
CASSGNRGWSTEAFF
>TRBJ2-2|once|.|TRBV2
TGTGCCAGCTCTACGCCCGGGGAGCTGTTTTTT
CASSTPGELFF
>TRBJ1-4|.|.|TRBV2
TGTGCCAGCAGCAGACAGGTCCCTAATGAAAAACTGTTTTTT
CASSRQVPNEKLFF
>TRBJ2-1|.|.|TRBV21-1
TGTGCCAGCAGCAAAGGGGAGTGGGGGACATACAATGAGCAGTTCTTC
CASSKGEWGTYNEQFF
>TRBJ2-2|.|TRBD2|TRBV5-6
TGTGCCAGCAGTGGACTAGCGGGGGGGCGCAAAAACACCGGGGAGCTGTTTTTT
CASSGLAGGRKNTGELFF
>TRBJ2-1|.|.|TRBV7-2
TGTGCCAGCAGCTTAATAGTATACAATGAGCAGTTCTTC
CASSLIVYNEQFF
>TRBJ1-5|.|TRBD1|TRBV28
TGTGCCAGCAGTCGTGGACAGGGGGCAGTTCAGCCCCAGCATTTT
CASSRGQGAVQPQHF
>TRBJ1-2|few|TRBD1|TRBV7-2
TGTGCCAGCAGTTATGGGACAGGGCCAAAAGGCTACACCTTC
CASSYGTGPKGYTF
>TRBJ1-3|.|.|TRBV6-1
TGTGCCAGCAGTGAAGGGACATACAGCGGAAACACCATATATTTT
CASSEGTYSGNTIYF
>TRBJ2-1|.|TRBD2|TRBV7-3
TGTGCCAGCAGCCCCTGGACTAGTTTGAATGAGCAGTTCTTC
CASSPWTSLNEQFF
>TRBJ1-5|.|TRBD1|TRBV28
TGTGCCAGCAGTTTAAGGGACAGAGACCAGCATTTT
CASSLRDRDQHF
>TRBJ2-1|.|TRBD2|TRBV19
TGTGCCAGTAGCCGCGGGGGGACAACCTACAATGAGCAGTTCTTC
CASSRGGTTYNEQFF
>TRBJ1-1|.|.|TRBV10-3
TGTGCCATCAGTGAGGGACTAAGCGGAAACACTGAAGCTTTCTTT
CAISEGLSGNTEAFF
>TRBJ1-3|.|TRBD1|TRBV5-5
TGTGCCAGCAGCTTCGACAGGGTTGGAAACACCATATATTTT
CASSFDRVGNTIYF